Included here is one TCR beta chain sequence, with context. The sample is drawn from a study of blood T cell repertoires in COVID-19. Assay used: immunoSEQ multiplex PCR; TCRdb lists only in-frame clones, some missing. The repertoire holds around 140,000 clones, with approximately 88% as singletons. With 6 bases removed from V and 1 base from J, the gap between germline ends came to 12 bases. The CDR3 sequence is 14 residues long. Germline V gives CDR1 MRHNA, CDR2 SNTAGT. The receptor was derived from a man aged 50 to 59 with acute or convalescent COVID-19. Sequenced material: peripheral blood. The chain recombines TRBV6-4 with TRBJ1-1; D is unresolved. Here the CDR3 reads CASSPAPGNTEAFF. CDR3 nucleotides: TGTGCCAGCAGCCCTGCCCCAGGGAACACTGAAGCTTTCTTT.